A single sample is the source of the 20 T cell receptor beta chains below, sequenced in a study of shared clonotypes between healthy human individuals. This table comes from immunoSEQ multiplex PCR, and its TCRdb copy is limited to in-frame clones, with some not included. Among about 2.5 million clones, approximately 90% were seen once, and the ten largest hold 0.37%. The source material was naive CD4+ T cells from PBMCs. Indicated subset: CD45RA+ positively selected. Every receptor here comes from a man aged 18 to 29 in good health. Some clones in this sample may be carry-over from other donors' samples.

The chain has TRBV2 and TRBJ2-1; TRBD1 might be the D (6 bases). Germline-derived CDR1 and CDR2 are SNHLY and FYNNEI. With 6 bases removed from V and 10 bases from J, the gap between germline ends came to 13 bases. The CDR3 covers 12 residues. The CDR3: CASRGQKLEQFF. In DNA form, the CDR3 reads TGTGCCAGCAGGGGACAAAAACTGGAGCAGTTCTTC.

DNA for the CDR3: TGTGCCAGCTCACCAGCGATGACAGAGAACACTGAAGCTTTCTTT. Its protein is CASSPAMTENTEAFF. The rearrangement joins TRBV18 to TRBJ1-1, with D maybe TRBD1 (5 bases). Trimming removed 2 bases from V and 1 base from J, with 11 bases in between. Germline V gene lookup returns CDR1 KGHSH and CDR2 LQKENI. The CDR3 runs to 15 residues. Variable domain in full (rest from reference TRBV18 and TRBJ1-1): NAGVMQNPRHLVRRRGQEARLRCSPMKGHSHVYWYRQLPEEGLKFMVYLQKENIIDESGMPKERFSAEFPKEGPSILRIQQVVRGDSAAYFCASSPAMTENTEAFFGQGTRLTVV.

The chain combines TRBV14 with TRBJ1-2; D remains ambiguous. Germline assignment: CDR1 SGHDN and CDR2 FVKESK. V dropped 0 bases and J dropped 8 bases, with 13 bases sitting between them. This CDR3 is built from 14 residues. CDR3 loop: CASSQDLREAGYTF. Written as DNA, the CDR3 is TGTGCCAGCAGCCAAGATTTAAGGGAGGCAGGCTACACCTTC.

CDR3 residues: CASSQGRTNEKLFF. As DNA, the CDR3 is TGTGCCAGTTCTCAGGGGCGTACTAATGAAAAACTGTTTTTT. V and J are TRBV6-1 and TRBJ1-4; possibly TRBD1 for D (6 bases). Germline CDR1 and CDR2: MNHNS and SASEGT. V was cut by 9 bases and J by 2 bases, with 13 bases left in between. The CDR3 is 14 residues long.

The J gene is TRBJ1-1, the V gene TRBV11-1; a weak D match, TRBD1 (6 bases). With 5 bases removed from V and 0 bases from J, the gap between germline ends came to 19 bases. From germline, CDR1 is SGHAT and CDR2 FQDESV (reference sequence). CDR3 size: 17 residues. The CDR3 coding sequence is TGTGCCAGCAGCCTCAACACAGGGAACCGGGTGAACACTGAAGCTTTCTTT. Its translation: CASSLNTGNRVNTEAFF.

V gene TRBV19 combines with J gene TRBJ1-5, with TRBD1 as a possible D gene (5 bases). The length of the CDR3 is 15 residues. V gave up 3 bases and J gave up 7 bases, with 16 bases separating them. The germline CDR1 and CDR2 sequences are LNHDA and SQIVND (reference sequence). CDR3 in amino acids: CASSMGPGFGQPQHF. The DNA of the CDR3 is TGTGCCAGTAGTATGGGACCCGGGTTCGGGCAGCCCCAGCATTTT.

The V gene is TRBV2, the J gene TRBJ2-3, with 15 bases identical to TRBD2. With 5 bases clipped from V and 2 bases from J, the junction kept 17 bases outside the gene matches. The V gene's germline CDR1 is SNHLY and CDR2 FYNNEI. The CDR3 runs to 21 residues. The DNA of the CDR3 is TGTGCCAGCAGTCGAAACCCGGGACTAGCGGGAGGCCGACCCTACACAGATACGCAGTATTTT. Its translation: CASSRNPGLAGGRPYTDTQYF.

J is TRBJ2-5 and V is TRBV30; 10 bases are a match to TRBD2. CDR1 and CDR2 from the germline V gene are GTSNPN and SVGIG (reference sequence). This CDR3 comprises 16 residues. The J segment lost 7 bases and the V segment lost 3 bases, leaving 14 bases of the junction unmatched. The CDR3 here is CAWRPKRLAGEGTQYF. The DNA for the CDR3 is TGTGCCTGGAGACCTAAAAGACTAGCGGGTGAGGGGACCCAGTACTTC.

This rearrangement joins TRBV7-9 to TRBJ1-1; D gene ambiguous. Trimming took 4 bases from V and 10 from J, leaving 19 bases between them. Germline-derived CDR1 and CDR2 are SEHNR and FQNEAQ (reference sequence). The CDR3 is 14 amino acids. The CDR3 loop is CASSSLEITGRAFF. The DNA for the CDR3 is TGTGCCAGCAGCTCCCTAGAGATAACGGGGAGAGCTTTCTTT.

This clone came up once. V gene TRBV7-8 combines with J gene TRBJ2-7; the match to TRBD2 covers 7 bases. With V trimmed by 6 bases and J by 4 bases, 6 bases remained unmatched. CDR3 size: 13 residues. Germline CDR1 reads SGHVS; CDR2 reads FQNEAQ. The DNA of the CDR3 is TGTGCCAGCAGTAAGAGGGAGGGTTACGAGCAGTACTTC. Amino acid sequence: CASSKREGYEQYF.

The chain uses TRBV19 and TRBJ1-1; D ambiguous. V shed 8 bases and J shed 2 bases, with 6 bases lying between them. CDR1 is LNHDA, CDR2 SQIVND, per germline (reference sequence). This CDR3 contains 11 residues. CDR3 coding DNA: TGTGCCAGTCTGGATAACACTGAAGCTTTCTTT. Encoded protein: CASLDNTEAFF.

The chain links TRBV11-2 to TRBJ2-3, with unresolved D. This CDR3 is 16 amino acids long. The germline CDR1 and CDR2 sequences are SGHAT and FQNNGV. V was shortened by 2 bases and J by 0 bases, with 12 bases between the two germline ends. The CDR3 spells CASSLLLAYSTDTQYF. The DNA for the CDR3 is TGTGCCAGCAGCTTACTCCTTGCGTATAGCACAGATACGCAGTATTTT.

The V and J genes are TRBV6-1 and TRBJ2-2; TRBD2 might be the D (6 bases). CDR1 MNHNS and CDR2 SASEGT come from the germline V gene. The V end lost 6 bases, the J end lost 6 bases, and 14 bases lay between the germline ends. The CDR3 runs 14 residues. As DNA, the CDR3 is TGTGCCAGCAGATCTAGCGAGGTCGCCGGGGAGCTGTTTTTT. It translates to CASRSSEVAGELFF.

The rearrangement links TRBV5-4 to TRBJ2-5, with 7 bases identical to TRBD1. Trimming at V came to 2 bases and at J to 4 bases, leaving 5 bases not matched to a gene. Germline CDR1 is SGHNT and CDR2 is YYREEE (reference sequence). CDR3 size: 14 residues. The CDR3 bases are TGTGCCAGCAGCTTAGGGGCAGGGGGAGAGACCCAGTACTTC. This sequence encodes CASSLGAGGETQYF.

The genes are TRBV9 and TRBJ2-4; 14 bases are a match to TRBD2. The CDR3 has 16 residues. Germline loops: CDR1 SGDLS, CDR2 YYNGEE. The V segment lost 4 bases and the J segment 6 bases; nucleotides outside the gene matches: 6. The CDR3 is CASSPRLAGGGNIQYF. CDR3 in DNA: TGTGCCAGCAGCCCCCGACTAGCGGGAGGGGGAAACATTCAGTACTTC. The full variable domain, with the rest looked up from reference TRBV9 and TRBJ2-4, is DSGVTQTPKHLITATGQRVTLRCSPRSGDLSVYWYQQSLDQGLQFLIQYYNGEERAKGNILERFSAQQFPDLHSELNLSSLELGDSALYFCASSPRLAGGGNIQYFGAGTRLSVL.

Notes on this clone: Other DNA sequences in the same sample also yield this CDR3. This sequence joins TRBV9 and TRBJ2-5; 9 bases match TRBD2. Germline assignment: CDR1 SGDLS and CDR2 YYNGEE. The V gene end was trimmed by 0 bases and the J gene end by 2 bases; junction bases not matched to a gene: 5. The length of the CDR3 is 16 residues. DNA for the CDR3: TGTGCCAGCAGCGTAGCCGGAGCGGGAGGTCAAGAGACCCAGTACTTC. Its translation: CASSVAGAGGQETQYF.

This chain uses TRBV13 with TRBJ2-7, with TRBD2 matching over 11 bases. After removal of 6 bases from V and 2 bases from J, the junction contained 6 bases not matched to a gene. The CDR3 length is 15 residues. Germline CDR1 reads PRHDT; CDR2 reads FYEKMQ (reference sequence). The CDR3 sequence: CASRNKLAGAYEQYF. The CDR3 region has the DNA TGTGCCAGCAGGAACAAACTAGCGGGAGCCTACGAGCAGTACTTC.

For this clone: Other DNA sequences from this sample encode an identical CDR3 as well. The chain combines TRBV5-1 with TRBJ2-1; 8 nucleotides agree with TRBD2. This CDR3 contains 14 residues. Germline V gene data show CDR1 as SGHRS and CDR2 as YFSETQ. V lost 2 bases, J lost 7 bases, and 5 bases stayed unmatched. CDR3 DNA sequence: TGCGCCAGCAGCTTCAGCGGGAGAGGGAATGAGCAGTTCTTC. The encoded protein is CASSFSGRGNEQFF.

The V call is TRBV2, the J call TRBJ2-1, with D perhaps matching TRBD2 (6 bases). Trimming stripped 4 bases from V and 7 bases from J, with 14 bases between. The CDR3 contains 14 residues. Germline-derived CDR1 and CDR2 are SNHLY and FYNNEI. This CDR3 reads CASSGGGARNEQFF. CDR3 DNA sequence: TGTGCCAGCAGTGGCGGCGGGGCGAGGAATGAGCAGTTCTTC.

Written as DNA, the CDR3 is TGCGCCAGCAGCCAGGAACCGGGACAGGGGGCTTTTGGTGTCACCATATATTTT. Its protein product is CASSQEPGQGAFGVTIYF. The chain joins TRBV4-1 to TRBJ1-3, with 12 bases identical to TRBD1. The CDR3 extends over 18 amino acids. J gave up 9 bases and V 3 bases, and 15 bases lay outside the gene matches. Germline V gene data show CDR1 as MGHRA and CDR2 as YSYEKL.